The source of this TCR beta chain is a study of neoadjuvant anti-PD-1 for oral cavity cancer. Measured with immunoSEQ multiplex PCR; TCRdb has only the in-frame clones, and not every one. The sample shows 5,500 to 8,000 clones, 74% of them seen only once. With 6 bases removed from V and 7 bases from J, the gap between germline ends came to 13 bases. This CDR3 has 14 residues. CDR1 is WSHSY, CDR2 SAAADI, per germline. The V gene is TRBV10-2, the J gene TRBJ1-6; D uncertain. The source was PBMCs, collected before nivolumab (anti-PD-1) treatment. The receptor was isolated from a person aged 35 to 85 with oral cavity squamous cell carcinoma. CDR3 residues: CASSFGRRNSPLHF. The CDR3 nucleotides are TGCGCCAGCAGCTTTGGACGGAGAAATTCACCCCTCCACTTT.